The clone carrying this T cell receptor beta chain was recorded at least ten times. What it binds is not known. The data are from a study of response to subunit inactivated influenza vaccine. General study points: The authors put forward the suggestion that each seasonal influenza vaccination may bring in only a limited number of new T cells.

Germline assignment: CDR1 SGHRS and CDR2 YFSETQ. The CDR3 sequence is 12 residues long. With 4 bases removed from V and 8 bases from J, the gap between germline ends came to 12 bases. MiXCR, run by TCRdb on the RT-PCR reads, gives a single entry per CDR3 protein. The sample consists of 610,000 or so distinct CDR3 sequences, 13% to 15% of them appearing once. This chain joins TRBV5-1 and TRBJ1-1; D uncertain. The receptor was isolated from a man aged 45 to 65 who received an inactivated influenza vaccine. Sequencing was performed on PBMCs from blood, taken about 12 days after vaccination. In DNA, the CDR3 is TGCGCCAGCAGCCCCGGGTTAGGGGAAGCTTTCTTT. Translated: CASSPGLGEAFF. The full variable domain, its missing parts supplied by reference TRBV5-1 and TRBJ1-1, is KAGVTQTPRYLIKTRGQQVTLSCSPISGHRSVSWYQQTPGQGLQFLFEYFSETQRNKGNFPGRFSGRQFSNSRSEMNVSTLELGDSALYLCASSPGLGEAFFGQGTRLTVV.